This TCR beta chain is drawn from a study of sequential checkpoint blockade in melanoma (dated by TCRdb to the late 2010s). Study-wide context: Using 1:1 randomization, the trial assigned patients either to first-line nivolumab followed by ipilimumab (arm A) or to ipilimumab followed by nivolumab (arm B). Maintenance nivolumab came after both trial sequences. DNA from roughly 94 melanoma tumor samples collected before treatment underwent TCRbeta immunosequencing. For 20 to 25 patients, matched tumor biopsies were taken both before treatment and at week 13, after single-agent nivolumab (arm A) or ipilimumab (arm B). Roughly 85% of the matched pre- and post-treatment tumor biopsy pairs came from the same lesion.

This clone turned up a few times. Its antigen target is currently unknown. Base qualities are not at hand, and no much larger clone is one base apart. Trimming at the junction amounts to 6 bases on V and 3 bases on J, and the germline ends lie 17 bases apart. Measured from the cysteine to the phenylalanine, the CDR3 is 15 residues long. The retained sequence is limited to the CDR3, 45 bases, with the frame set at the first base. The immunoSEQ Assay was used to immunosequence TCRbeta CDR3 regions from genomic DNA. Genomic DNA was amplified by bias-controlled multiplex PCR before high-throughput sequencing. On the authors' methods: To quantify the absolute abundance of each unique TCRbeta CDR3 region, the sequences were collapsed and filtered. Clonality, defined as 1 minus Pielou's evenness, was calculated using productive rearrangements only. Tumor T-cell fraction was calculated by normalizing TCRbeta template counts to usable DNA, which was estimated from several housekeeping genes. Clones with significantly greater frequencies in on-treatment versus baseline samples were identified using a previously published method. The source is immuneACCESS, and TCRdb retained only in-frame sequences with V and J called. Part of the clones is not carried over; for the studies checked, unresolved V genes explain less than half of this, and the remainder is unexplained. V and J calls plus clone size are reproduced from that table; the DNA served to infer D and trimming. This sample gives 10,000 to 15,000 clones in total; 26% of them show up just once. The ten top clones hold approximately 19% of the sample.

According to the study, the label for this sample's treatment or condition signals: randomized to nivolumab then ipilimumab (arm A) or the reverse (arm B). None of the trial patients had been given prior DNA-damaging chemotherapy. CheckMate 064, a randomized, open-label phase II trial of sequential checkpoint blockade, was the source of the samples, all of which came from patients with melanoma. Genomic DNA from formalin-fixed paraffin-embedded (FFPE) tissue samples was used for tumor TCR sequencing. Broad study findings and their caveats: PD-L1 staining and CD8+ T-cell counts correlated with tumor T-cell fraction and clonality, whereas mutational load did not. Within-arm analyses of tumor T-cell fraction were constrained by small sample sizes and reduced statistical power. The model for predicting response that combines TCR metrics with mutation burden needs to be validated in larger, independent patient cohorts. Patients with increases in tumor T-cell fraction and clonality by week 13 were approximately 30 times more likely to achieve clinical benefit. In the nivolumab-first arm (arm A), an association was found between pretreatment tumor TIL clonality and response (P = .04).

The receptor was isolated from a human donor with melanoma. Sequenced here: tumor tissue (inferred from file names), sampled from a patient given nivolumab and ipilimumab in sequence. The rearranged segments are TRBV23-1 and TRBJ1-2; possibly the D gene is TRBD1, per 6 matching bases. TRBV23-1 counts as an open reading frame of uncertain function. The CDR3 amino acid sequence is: CASRLWQGPDYGYTF. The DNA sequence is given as TGCGCCAGCAGACTCTGGCAGGGGCCCGACTATGGCTACACCTTC.